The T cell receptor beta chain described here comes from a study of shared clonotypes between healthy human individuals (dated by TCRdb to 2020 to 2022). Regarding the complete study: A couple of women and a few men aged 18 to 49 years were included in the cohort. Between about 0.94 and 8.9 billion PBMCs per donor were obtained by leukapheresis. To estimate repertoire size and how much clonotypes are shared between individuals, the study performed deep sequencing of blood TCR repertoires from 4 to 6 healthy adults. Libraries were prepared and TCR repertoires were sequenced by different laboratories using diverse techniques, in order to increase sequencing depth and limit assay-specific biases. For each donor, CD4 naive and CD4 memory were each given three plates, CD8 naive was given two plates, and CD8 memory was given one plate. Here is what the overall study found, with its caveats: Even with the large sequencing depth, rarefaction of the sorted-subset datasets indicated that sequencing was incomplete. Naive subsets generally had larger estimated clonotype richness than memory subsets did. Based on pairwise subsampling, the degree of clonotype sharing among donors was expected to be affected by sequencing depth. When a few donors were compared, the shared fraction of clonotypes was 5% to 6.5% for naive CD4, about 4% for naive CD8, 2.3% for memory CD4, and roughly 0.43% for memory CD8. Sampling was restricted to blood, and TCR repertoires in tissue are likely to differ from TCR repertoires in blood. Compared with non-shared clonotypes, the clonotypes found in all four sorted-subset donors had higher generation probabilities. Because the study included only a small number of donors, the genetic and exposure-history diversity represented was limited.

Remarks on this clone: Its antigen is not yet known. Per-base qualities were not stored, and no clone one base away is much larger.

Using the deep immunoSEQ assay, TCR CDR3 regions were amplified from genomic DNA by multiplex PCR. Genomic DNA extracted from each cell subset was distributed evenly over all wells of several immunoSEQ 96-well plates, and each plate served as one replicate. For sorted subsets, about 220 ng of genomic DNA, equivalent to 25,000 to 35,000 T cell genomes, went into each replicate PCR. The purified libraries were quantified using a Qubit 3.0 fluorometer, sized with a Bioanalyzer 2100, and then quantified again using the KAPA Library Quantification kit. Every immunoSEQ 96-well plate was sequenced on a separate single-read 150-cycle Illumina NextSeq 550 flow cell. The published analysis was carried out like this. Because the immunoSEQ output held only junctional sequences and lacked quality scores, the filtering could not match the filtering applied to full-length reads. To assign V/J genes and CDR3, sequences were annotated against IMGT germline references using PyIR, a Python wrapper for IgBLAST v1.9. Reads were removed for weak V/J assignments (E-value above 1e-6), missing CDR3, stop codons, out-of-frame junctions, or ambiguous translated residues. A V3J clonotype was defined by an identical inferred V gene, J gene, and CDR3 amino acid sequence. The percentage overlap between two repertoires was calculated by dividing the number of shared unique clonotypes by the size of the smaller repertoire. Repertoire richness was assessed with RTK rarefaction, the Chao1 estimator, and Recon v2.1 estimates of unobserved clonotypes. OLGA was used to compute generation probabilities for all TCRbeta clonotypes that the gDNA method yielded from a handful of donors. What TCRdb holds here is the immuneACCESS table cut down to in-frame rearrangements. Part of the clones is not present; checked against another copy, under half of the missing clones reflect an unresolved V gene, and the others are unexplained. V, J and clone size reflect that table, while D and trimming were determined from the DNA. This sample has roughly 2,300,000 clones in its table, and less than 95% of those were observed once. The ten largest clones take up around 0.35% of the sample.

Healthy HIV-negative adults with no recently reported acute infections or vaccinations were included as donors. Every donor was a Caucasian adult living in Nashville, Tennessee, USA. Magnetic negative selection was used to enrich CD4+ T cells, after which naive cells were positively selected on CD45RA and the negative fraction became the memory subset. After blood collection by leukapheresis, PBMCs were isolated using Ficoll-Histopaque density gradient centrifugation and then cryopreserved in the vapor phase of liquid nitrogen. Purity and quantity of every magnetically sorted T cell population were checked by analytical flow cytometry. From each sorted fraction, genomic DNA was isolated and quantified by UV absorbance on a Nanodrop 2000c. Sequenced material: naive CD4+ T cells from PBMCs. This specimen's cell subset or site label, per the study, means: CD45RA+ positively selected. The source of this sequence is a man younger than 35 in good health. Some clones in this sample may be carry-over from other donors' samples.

Here the CDR3 is given as CASTHRGGLTDTQYF. The DNA is as follows: TGTGCCAGCACCCACCGCGGGGGGCTAACAGATACGCAGTATTTT. The chain is made from TRBV7-7 and TRBJ2-3; 8 central bases correspond to TRBD2. The CDR3 runs 15 amino acids, cysteine and phenylalanine included. Just CDR3 DNA is preserved here, 45 bases in frame from base 1. CDR1 and CDR2 are drawn from the germline V gene (reference sequence): SSHAT, FNYEAQ. V and J are trimmed by 7 bases and 3 bases, and the gene matches miss 9 bases of the junction.